These 10 T cell receptor beta chains share one sample of origin, sequenced in a study of blood T cell repertoires in COVID-19 (dated by TCRdb to 2020 to 2022). The library relied on the immunoSEQ multiplex PCR assay. In its TCRdb copy, this immuneACCESS table keeps in-frame sequences only and misses some clones. Where compared with another copy, unresolved V genes explain less than half of these, and the others have no known cause. Here the sample has around 130,000 clones; 85% to 90% occur a single time. Approximately 27% of the sample lies in the top ten. Sequencing was carried out using peripheral blood. The receptors derive from a man between 65 and 85 years old with active or convalescent COVID-19.

This chain uses TRBV3-1 (or the pseudogene TRBV3-2) with TRBJ1-2; no clear D. CDR1 and CDR2 (germline): LGHDT, YNNKEL (reference sequence). The V gene lost 3 bases and the J gene lost 4 bases, with 3 bases spanning the gap. The CDR3 loop spans 11 amino acids. The CDR3 loop reads CASSHIYGYTF. The CDR3 bases are TGTGCCAGCAGCCATATCTATGGCTACACCTTC.

The V and J genes are TRBV7-2 and TRBJ1-4; weak D call: TRBD1 (5 bases). V gave up 5 bases and J gave up 3 bases, with 19 bases separating them. Germline V gene data show CDR1 as SGHTA and CDR2 as FQGNSA. CDR3 length: 17 residues. The CDR3 spells CASSISGLLEANEKLFF. In DNA, the CDR3 is TGTGCCAGCAGCATATCGGGACTCCTGGAAGCTAATGAAAAACTGTTTTTT.

This clone was recorded only once. V gene TRBV28 combines with J gene TRBJ2-3, with 7 positions matching TRBD2. Germline lookup yields CDR1 MDHEN and CDR2 SYDVKM. V dropped 7 bases and J dropped 3; count of bases not matched to a gene: 10. The CDR3 covers 15 residues. This CDR3 reads CASNKAGTGTDTQYF. CDR3 coding DNA: TGTGCCAGCAATAAAGCGGGAACTGGAACAGATACGCAGTATTTT.

The genes are TRBV19 and TRBJ1-3, with D unresolved. Per the germline V gene, CDR1 is LNHDA and CDR2 is SQIVND (reference sequence). The V end was cut by 6 bases, the J end by 0 bases, with 9 bases between. This CDR3 spans 14 amino acids. The CDR3 loop reads CASRVGRSGNTIYF. CDR3 coding DNA: TGTGCCAGTAGAGTCGGTCGCTCTGGAAACACCATATATTTT.

The gene calls are TRBV4-1 and TRBJ1-2; tentative D call: TRBD1 (5 bases). Germline V gives CDR1 MGHRA, CDR2 YSYEKL. The CDR3 runs 14 residues. V was trimmed by 1 base and J by 4 bases, leaving 10 bases between them. The CDR3 spells CASSQAQGTYGYTF. In DNA, the CDR3 is TGCGCCAGCAGCCAAGCTCAGGGTACCTATGGCTACACCTTC.

The V and J genes are TRBV28 and TRBJ2-1; unclear D gene. The CDR3 is 13 residues long. Germline lookup yields CDR1 MDHEN and CDR2 SYDVKM. V was pared by 2 bases and J by 3 bases, with 5 bases between. CDR3 residues: CASSLISYNEQFF. The CDR3, as DNA: TGTGCCAGCAGTTTAATCAGCTACAATGAGCAGTTCTTC.

The V call is TRBV29-1, the J call TRBJ1-5; D is unresolved. Trimming pared 4 bases from V and 4 bases from J, leaving 8 bases between. This CDR3 spans 12 amino acids. CDR1 and CDR2 (germline): SQVTM, ANQGSEA. Here the CDR3 reads CSVGYLNQPQHF. The DNA for the CDR3 is TGCAGCGTTGGGTATCTAAATCAGCCCCAGCATTTT.

The gene calls are TRBV12-5 and TRBJ1-2, with 11 nucleotides matching TRBD1. Trimming removed 6 bases from V and 9 bases from J; junction bases left unmatched: 18. In germline, CDR1 is LGHNT, CDR2 FRNRAP. The CDR3 has 17 residues. This CDR3 reads CASGVGQGGVAAASYTF. CDR3 bases: TGTGCTAGTGGCGTGGGACAGGGGGGGGTAGCGGCGGCCAGCTACACCTTC. Looking up the rest from reference TRBV12-5 and TRBJ1-2 gives the full variable domain: DARVTQTPRHKVTEMGQEVTMRCQPILGHNTVFWYRQTMMQGLELLAYFRNRAPLDDSGMPKDRFSAEMPDATLATLKIQPSEPRDSAVYFCASGVGQGGVAAASYTFGSGTRLTVV.

The V call is TRBV24-1, the J call TRBJ2-6, with a weak D call TRBD1 (6 bases). Trimming shortened V by 5 bases and J by 1 base, and 11 bases separated the two germline ends. The CDR3 sequence is 16 residues long. Germline V lookup: CDR1 KGHDR, CDR2 SFDVKD. The CDR3 here is CATSALDSSGANVLTF. For the CDR3, the DNA is TGTGCCACCAGTGCCCTGGACAGTTCTGGGGCCAACGTCCTGACTTTC.

The V and J genes are TRBV7-3 and TRBJ2-3, with 7 bases fitting TRBD2. The V gene's germline CDR1 is SGHTA and CDR2 FQGTGA. With 5 bases clipped from V and 1 base from J, the junction kept 18 bases outside the gene matches. This CDR3 is 19 amino acids long. The CDR3 nucleotides are TGTGCCAGCAGCAATCTCGCCCTTGGGGGGGTCGTAGGCACAGATACGCAGTATTTT. This codes for CASSNLALGGVVGTDTQYF. The full variable domain, in which reference TRBV7-3 and TRBJ2-3 provide the parts outside the CDR3, is GAGVSQTPSNKVTEKGKYVELRCDPISGHTALYWYRQSLGQGPEFLIYFQGTGAADDSGLPNDRFFAVRPEGSVSTLKIQRTERGDSAVYLCASSNLALGGVVGTDTQYFGPGTRLTVL.